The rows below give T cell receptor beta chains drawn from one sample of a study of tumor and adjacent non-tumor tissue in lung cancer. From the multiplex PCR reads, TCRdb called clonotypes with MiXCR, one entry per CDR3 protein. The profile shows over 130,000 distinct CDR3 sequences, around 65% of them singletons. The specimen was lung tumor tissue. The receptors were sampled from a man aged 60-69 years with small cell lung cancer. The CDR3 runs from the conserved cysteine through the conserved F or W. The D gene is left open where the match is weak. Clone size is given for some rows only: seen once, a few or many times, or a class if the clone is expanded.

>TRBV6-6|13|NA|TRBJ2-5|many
CASSYRRGETQYF
TGTGCCAGCAGTTATAGGCGCGGAGAGACCCAGTACTTC
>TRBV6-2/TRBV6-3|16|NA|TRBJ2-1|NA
CANSYSFTWVRNEQFF
TGTGCCAACAGTTACTCGTTCACCTGGGTTCGTAATGAGCAGTTCTTC
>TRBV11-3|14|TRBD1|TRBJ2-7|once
CASSFGQGAVEQYF
TGTGCCAGCAGCTTCGGACAGGGGGCGGTGGAACAGTACTTC
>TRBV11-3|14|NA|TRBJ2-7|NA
CVSSKGTVPYEHYF
TGTGTCAGCAGCAAAGGGACTGTCCCCTACGAGCACTACTTC
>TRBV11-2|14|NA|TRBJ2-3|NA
CASSLGRDTGTLYF
TGTGCCAGCAGCTTGGGGCGGGACACAGGTACGCTGTATTTT
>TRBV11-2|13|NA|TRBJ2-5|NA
CASGLSPDETQCF
TGTGCCAGCGGCTTATCCCCCGACGAGACCCAGTGCTTC
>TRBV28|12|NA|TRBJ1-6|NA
CASGGSNSPLHF
TGTGCCTCTGGGGGGTCTAATTCACCCCTCCACTTT
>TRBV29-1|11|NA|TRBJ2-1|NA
CNVDFLNEQFF
TGCAACGTTGACTTCCTGAATGAGCAGTTCTTC
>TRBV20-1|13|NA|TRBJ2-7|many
CSASSGNSYEQYF
TGCAGTGCTAGTTCCGGAAACTCCTACGAGCAGTACTTC
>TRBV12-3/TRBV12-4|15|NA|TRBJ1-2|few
CASSFRLEGVYGYTF
TGTGCCAGCAGTTTTCGGTTGGAGGGGGTCTATGGCTACACCTTC
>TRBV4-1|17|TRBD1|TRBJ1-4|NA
CASSQVPEQGAKEKPFF
TGCGCCAGCAGCCAAGTCCCGGAACAGGGGGCAAAGGAAAAACCGTTTTTT
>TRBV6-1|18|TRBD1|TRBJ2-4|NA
CASSETTGQGTSKNIQYF
TGTGCCAGTAGTGAGACAACGGGACAGGGGACCTCCAAAAACATTCAGTACTTC
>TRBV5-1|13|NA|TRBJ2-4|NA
CASSSTGGDIQYF
TGCGCCAGCAGCTCGACAGGCGGTGACATTCAGTACTTC
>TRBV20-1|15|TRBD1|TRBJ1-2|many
CSAGTGQSSPRGYTF
TGCAGTGCCGGAACGGGACAGTCCTCGCCGAGAGGCTACACCTTC
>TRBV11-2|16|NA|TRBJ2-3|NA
CASSFPGWSRIDTQYF
TGTGCCAGTAGCTTTCCAGGCTGGAGTCGCATAGATACGCAGTATTTT
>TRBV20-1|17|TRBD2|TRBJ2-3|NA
CSAHSPGTSGNTDTQYF
TGCAGTGCTCACTCCCCCGGGACTAGCGGGAACACAGATACGCAGTATTTT
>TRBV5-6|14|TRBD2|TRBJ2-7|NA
CASSLGTRGYEQYF
TGTGCCAGCAGCTTGGGGACTAGAGGTTACGAGCAGTACTTC
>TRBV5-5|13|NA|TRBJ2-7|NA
CASSLGGGREQYF
TGTGCCAGCAGCTTGGGAGGGGGTAGGGAGCAGTACTTC
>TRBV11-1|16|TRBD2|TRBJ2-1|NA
CASSPASGRVSNEHFF
TGTGCCAGCAGCCCGGCTAGCGGGAGGGTTTCCAATGAGCACTTCTTC
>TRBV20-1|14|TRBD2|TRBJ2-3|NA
CSATGTSFTDTQYF
TGCAGTGCAACCGGGACTAGCTTTACAGATACGCAGTATTTT
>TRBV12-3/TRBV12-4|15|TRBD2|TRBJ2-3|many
CASSLSGGRTDTQYF
TGTGCCAGCAGTTTAAGCGGGGGTCGCACAGATACGCAGTATTTT
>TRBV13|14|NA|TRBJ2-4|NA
CASSFALASTIQYF
TGTGCCAGCAGCTTTGCACTGGCGAGTACCATTCAGTACTTC
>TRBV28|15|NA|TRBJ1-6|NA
CASSSHGGLDSPLHF
TGTGCCAGCAGTTCGCACGGGGGGCTAGATTCACCCCTCCACTTT
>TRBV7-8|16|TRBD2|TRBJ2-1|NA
CACRRTSRRSYNEQFF
TGTGCCTGCAGACGGACTAGCAGGCGCTCCTACAATGAGCAGTTCTTC